This T cell receptor (beta chain) is from a study of early T cells in non-severe SARS-CoV-2 infection. V was clipped by 0 bases and J by 4 bases, with 12 bases between them. The CDR3 is 16 amino acids. CDR1 LGHDT and CDR2 YNNKEL come from the germline V gene (reference sequence). Ten or more counts support this clonotype. In the library, individual cDNA molecules carried attached unique molecular identifiers. TCRdb redid the calling of the 5' RACE reads with MiXCR, one entry per CDR3 protein. The table shows 25,000 to 35,000 distinct CDR3 sequences, with about 3% occurring only once. The sequence was collected from an adult who was a healthcare worker with PCR-confirmed SARS-CoV-2 infection or an uninfected control (not recorded which). Sequencing was done on a sample of whole blood. This rearrangement joins TRBV3-1 to TRBJ2-2; the D gene is possibly TRBD1 (5 bases). The CDR3 DNA follows: TGTGCCAGCAGCCAAGAGGGGCGAGACCGCACCGGGGAGCTGTTTTTT. Translation gives CASSQEGRDRTGELFF.